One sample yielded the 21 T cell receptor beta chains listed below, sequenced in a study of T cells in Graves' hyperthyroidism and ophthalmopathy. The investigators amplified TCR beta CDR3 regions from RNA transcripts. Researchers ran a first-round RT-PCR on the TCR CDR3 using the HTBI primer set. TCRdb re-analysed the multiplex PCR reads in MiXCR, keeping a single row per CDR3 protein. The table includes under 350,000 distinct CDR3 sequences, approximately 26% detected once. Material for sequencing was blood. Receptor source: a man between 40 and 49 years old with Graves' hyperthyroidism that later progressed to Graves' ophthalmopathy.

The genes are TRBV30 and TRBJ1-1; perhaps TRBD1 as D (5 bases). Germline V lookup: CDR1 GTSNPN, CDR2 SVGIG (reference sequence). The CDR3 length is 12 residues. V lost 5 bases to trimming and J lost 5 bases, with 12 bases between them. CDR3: CAWGVGGTEAFF. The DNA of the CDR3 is TGTGCCTGGGGGGTTGGGGGGACTGAAGCTTTCTTT.

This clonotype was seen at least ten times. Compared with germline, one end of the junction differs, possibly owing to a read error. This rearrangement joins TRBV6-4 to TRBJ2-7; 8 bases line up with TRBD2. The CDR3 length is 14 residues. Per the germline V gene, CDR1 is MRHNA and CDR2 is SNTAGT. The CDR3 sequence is CASGLPGGSYGQYF. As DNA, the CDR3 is TGTGCCAGTGGCCTACCGGGAGGGTCCTACGGGCAGTACTTC.

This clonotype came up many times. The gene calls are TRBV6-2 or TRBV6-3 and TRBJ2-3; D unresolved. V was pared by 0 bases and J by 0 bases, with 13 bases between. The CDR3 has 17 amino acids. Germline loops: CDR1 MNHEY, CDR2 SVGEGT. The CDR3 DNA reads TGTGCCAGCAGTTACTCCTCGGGCCGAGTGAGCACAGATACGCAGTATTTT. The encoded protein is CASSYSSGRVSTDTQYF.

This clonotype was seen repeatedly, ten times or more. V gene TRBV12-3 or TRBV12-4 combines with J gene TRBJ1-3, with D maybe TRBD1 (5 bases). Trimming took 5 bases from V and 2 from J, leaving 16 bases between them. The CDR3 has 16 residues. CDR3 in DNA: TGTGCCAGCAGTCCCGGGAAGGGGTTTCCTGGAAACACCATATATTTT. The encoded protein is CASSPGKGFPGNTIYF.

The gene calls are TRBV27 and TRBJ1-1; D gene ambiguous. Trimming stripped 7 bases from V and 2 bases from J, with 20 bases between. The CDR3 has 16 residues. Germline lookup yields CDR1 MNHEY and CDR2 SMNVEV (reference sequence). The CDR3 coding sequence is TGTGCCAGCACCACCTTCCGGGAAGGTGAAAACACTGAAGCTTTCTTT. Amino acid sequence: CASTTFREGENTEAFF.

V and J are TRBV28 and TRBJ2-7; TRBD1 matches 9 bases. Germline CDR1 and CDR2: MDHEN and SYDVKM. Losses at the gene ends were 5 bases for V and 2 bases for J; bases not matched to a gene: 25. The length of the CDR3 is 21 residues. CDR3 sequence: CASSVTPGTGFSPGPAYEQYF. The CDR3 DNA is TGTGCCAGCAGTGTTACCCCCGGGACAGGGTTCTCTCCGGGACCTGCCTACGAGCAGTACTTC.

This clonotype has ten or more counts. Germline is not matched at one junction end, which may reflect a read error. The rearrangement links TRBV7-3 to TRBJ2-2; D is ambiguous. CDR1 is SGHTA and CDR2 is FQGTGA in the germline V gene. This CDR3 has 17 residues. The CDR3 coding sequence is TGTGCCAGCAGCCCGTCCCCCCGAAGAACGAACGCCGGGGAGCTGTTTTTT. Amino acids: CASSPSPRRTNAGELFF.

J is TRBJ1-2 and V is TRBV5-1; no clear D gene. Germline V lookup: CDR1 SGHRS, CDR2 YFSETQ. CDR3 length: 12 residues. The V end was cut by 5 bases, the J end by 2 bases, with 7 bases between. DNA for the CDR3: TGCGCCAGCAGAGCGGAGAACTATGGCTACACCTTC. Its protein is CASRAENYGYTF.

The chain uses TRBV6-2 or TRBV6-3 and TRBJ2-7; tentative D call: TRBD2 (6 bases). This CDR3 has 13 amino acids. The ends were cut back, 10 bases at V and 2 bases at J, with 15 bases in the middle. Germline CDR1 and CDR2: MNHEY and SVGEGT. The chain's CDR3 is CATHPPGAYEQYF. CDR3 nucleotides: TGTGCCACTCATCCTCCGGGGGCCTACGAGCAGTACTTC.

CDR3 DNA: TGTGCCAGCAGTTCGAGACGGAGAGCCCAATACGAGCAGTACTTC. It codes for CASSSRRRAQYEQYF. The chain recombines TRBV12-3 or TRBV12-4 with TRBJ2-7; D gene unclear. The V and J ends lost 4 bases and 4 bases respectively, with 17 bases between them. The CDR3 covers 15 residues.

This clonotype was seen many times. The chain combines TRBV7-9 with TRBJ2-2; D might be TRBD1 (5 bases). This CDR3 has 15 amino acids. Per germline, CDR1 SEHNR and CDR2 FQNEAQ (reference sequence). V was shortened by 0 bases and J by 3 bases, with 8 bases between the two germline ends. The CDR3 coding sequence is TGTGCCAGCAGCTTAGCTGGACAACACACCGGGGAGCTGTTTTTT. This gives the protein CASSLAGQHTGELFF.

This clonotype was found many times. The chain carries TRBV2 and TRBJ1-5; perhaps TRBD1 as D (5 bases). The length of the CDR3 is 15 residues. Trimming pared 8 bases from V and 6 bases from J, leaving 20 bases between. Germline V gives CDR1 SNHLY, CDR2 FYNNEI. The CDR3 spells CASSPQRAGSQPQHF. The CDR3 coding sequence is TGTGCCAGCTCCCCCCAGAGGGCAGGGAGTCAGCCCCAGCATTTT.

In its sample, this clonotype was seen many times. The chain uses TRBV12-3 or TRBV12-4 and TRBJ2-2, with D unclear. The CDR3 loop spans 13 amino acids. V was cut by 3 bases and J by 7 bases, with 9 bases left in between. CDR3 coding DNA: TGTGCCAGCAGTTTGTCCGGCGGCGGGGAGCTGTTTTTT. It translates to CASSLSGGGELFF.

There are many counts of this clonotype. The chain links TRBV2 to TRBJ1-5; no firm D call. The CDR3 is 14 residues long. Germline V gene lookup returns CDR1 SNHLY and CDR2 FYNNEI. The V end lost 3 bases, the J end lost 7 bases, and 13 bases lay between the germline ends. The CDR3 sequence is CASSDVHPGQPQHF. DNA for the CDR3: TGTGCCAGCAGTGATGTGCACCCGGGACAGCCCCAGCATTTT.

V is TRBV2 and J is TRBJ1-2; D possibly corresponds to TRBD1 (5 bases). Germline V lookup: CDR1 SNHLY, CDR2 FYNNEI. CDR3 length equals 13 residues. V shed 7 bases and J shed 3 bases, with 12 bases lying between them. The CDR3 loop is CASTLGAYYGYTF. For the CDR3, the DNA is TGTGCCAGCACGCTCGGGGCCTACTATGGCTACACCTTC.

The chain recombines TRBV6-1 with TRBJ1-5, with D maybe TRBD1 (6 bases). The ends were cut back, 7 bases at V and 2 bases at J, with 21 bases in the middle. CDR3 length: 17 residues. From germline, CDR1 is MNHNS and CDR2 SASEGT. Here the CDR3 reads CASTPNGRGQRNQPQHF. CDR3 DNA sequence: TGTGCCAGCACCCCAAATGGACGGGGGCAGCGCAATCAGCCCCAGCATTTT.

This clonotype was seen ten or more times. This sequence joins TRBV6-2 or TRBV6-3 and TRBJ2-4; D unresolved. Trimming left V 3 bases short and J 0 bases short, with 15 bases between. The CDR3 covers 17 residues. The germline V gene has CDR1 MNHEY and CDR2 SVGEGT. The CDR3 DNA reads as TGTGCCAGCAGTTATTCCAGGACGTTTCTAGCCAAAAACATTCAGTACTTC. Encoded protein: CASSYSRTFLAKNIQYF.

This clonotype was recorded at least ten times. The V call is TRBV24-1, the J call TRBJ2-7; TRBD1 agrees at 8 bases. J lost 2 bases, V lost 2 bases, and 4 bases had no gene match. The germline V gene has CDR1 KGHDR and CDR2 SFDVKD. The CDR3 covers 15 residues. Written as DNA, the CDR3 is TGTGCCACCAGTGATTCTGGACAGGGCACCTACGAGCAGTACTTC. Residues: CATSDSGQGTYEQYF.

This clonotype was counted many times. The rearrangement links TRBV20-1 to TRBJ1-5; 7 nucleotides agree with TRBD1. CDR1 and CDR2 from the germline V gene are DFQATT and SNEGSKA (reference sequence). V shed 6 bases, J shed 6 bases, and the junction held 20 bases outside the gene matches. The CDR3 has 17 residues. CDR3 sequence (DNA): TGCAGTGCCCCAAGCCACAGGGGATCAGGGCTTGGTCAGCCCCAGCATTTT. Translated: CSAPSHRGSGLGQPQHF.

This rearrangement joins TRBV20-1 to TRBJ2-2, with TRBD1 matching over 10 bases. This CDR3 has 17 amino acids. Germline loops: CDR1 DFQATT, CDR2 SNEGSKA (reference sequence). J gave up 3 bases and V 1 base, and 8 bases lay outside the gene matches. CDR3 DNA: TGCAGTGCTAGAGGAACAGGACAGGGGGGTTACACCGGGGAGCTGTTTTTT. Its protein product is CSARGTGQGGYTGELFF.

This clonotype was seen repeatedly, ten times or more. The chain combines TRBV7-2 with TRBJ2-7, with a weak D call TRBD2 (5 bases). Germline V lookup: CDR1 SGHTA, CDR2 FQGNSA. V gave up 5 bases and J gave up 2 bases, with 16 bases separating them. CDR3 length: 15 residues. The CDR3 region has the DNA TGTGCCAGCAGCCTCCTAGGAGGTTCGGCCTACGAGCAGTACTTC. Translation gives CASSLLGGSAYEQYF.